The 10 T cell receptor beta chains presented below share a single source sample, sequenced in a study of patients and donors after allogeneic stem cell transplantation. TCRdb processed the RT-PCR reads anew with MiXCR; each CDR3 protein has one entry. This table has more than 850,000 distinct CDR3 sequences, about 20% appearing once. The specimen was blood, either unsorted or a sorted T cell fraction (not recorded which). The receptors here all came from a human donor who was either an allogeneic HSCT recipient or a stem cell or donor lymphocyte infusion donor (not recorded which). It is not recorded whose cells these are; they may come from a transplant donor.

There are a few counts of this clonotype. The chain couples TRBV7-9 to TRBJ2-1; no clear D. The CDR3 sequence is 13 residues long. V was pared by 3 bases and J by 5 bases, with 8 bases between. The germline V gene encodes CDR1 SEHNR and CDR2 FQNEAQ (reference sequence). CDR3 in amino acids: CASSFSQNNEQFF. DNA for the CDR3: TGTGCCAGCAGCTTCAGTCAGAACAATGAGCAGTTCTTC.

This clonotype occurred a few times. In nucleotides, the CDR3 is TGTGCCAGCAGTTTCCGGCTAGCGGGGGAGCAGTACTTC. It translates to CASSFRLAGEQYF. The chain carries TRBV27 and TRBJ2-7; the match to TRBD2 covers 9 bases. The CDR3 is made up of 13 amino acids. Trimming cost V 3 bases and J 7 bases; bases outside gene matches: 4. Germline CDR1 reads MNHEY; CDR2 reads SMNVEV (reference sequence).

J is TRBJ1-3 and V is TRBV28, with D hard to call. CDR3 size: 14 residues. Trimming stripped 2 bases from V and 4 bases from J, with 9 bases between. CDR1 and CDR2 (germline): MDHEN, SYDVKM. The CDR3 DNA is TGTGCCAGCAGTTTACGGGCAGGAGGAAACACCATATATTTT. It yields the protein CASSLRAGGNTIYF.

The rearrangement uses TRBV28 and TRBJ2-3, with 8 nucleotides matching TRBD2. J was trimmed by 4 bases and V by 4 bases; bases with no gene match: 10. The germline CDR1 and CDR2 sequences are MDHEN and SYDVKM. The CDR3 spans 16 residues. Here the CDR3 DNA reads TGTGCCAGCAGTTCCTACGGGGGGGGCTCGCCAGATACGCAGTATTTT. Protein: CASSSYGGGSPDTQYF.

This clonotype was picked up many times. The chain recombines TRBV12-3 or TRBV12-4 with TRBJ1-3, with no clear D. Trimming stripped 10 bases from V and 8 bases from J, with 9 bases between. The CDR3 is 10 amino acids. The chain's CDR3 is CATRTDTIYF. In DNA form, the CDR3 reads TGTGCCACAAGAACGGACACCATATATTTT.

This rearrangement joins TRBV20-1 to TRBJ2-4; D unresolved. There are 15 residues in the CDR3. The germline V gene encodes CDR1 DFQATT and CDR2 SNEGSKA (reference sequence). The ends were cut back, 4 bases at V and 0 bases at J, with 13 bases in the middle. The CDR3 here is CSATVHSLAKNIQYF. In DNA form, the CDR3 reads TGCAGTGCTACGGTCCATTCGCTAGCCAAAAACATTCAGTACTTC.

Many counts were recorded for this clonotype. The chain is built from TRBV12-3 or TRBV12-4 and TRBJ1-5; TRBD1 is a possible D gene (5 bases). This CDR3 has 14 amino acids. The germline V and J ends were trimmed by 2 bases and 7 bases, with 12 bases remaining between them. The CDR3: CASSLWGVKQPQHF. In DNA form, the CDR3 reads TGTGCCAGCAGTTTATGGGGGGTTAAGCAGCCCCAGCATTTT.

This clonotype came up a few times. The CDR3 here is CAWSVGMKTNQPQHF. The DNA for the CDR3 is TGTGCCTGGAGTGTAGGTATGAAAACCAATCAGCCCCAGCATTTT. The chain combines TRBV30 with TRBJ1-5; D is unclear. Per germline, CDR1 GTSNPN and CDR2 SVGIG (reference sequence). The CDR3 extends over 15 amino acids. Trimming stripped 0 bases from V and 3 bases from J, with 12 bases between. Full variable domain (missing parts from reference TRBV30 and TRBJ1-5): SQTIHQWPATLVQPVGSPLSLECTVEGTSNPNLYWYRQAAGRGLQLLFYSVGIGQISSEVPQNLSASRPQDRQFILSSKKLLLSDSGFYLCAWSVGMKTNQPQHFGDGTRLSIL.

The chain links TRBV4-2 to TRBJ2-5; no clear D. Germline CDR1 is LGHNA and CDR2 is YNFKEQ. This CDR3 region has 13 residues. V lost 6 bases and J 2 bases, leaving 10 bases between the germline ends. CDR3 nucleotides: TGTGCCAGCAGGTCGGCAGCTCAAGAGACCCAGTACTTC. It yields the protein CASRSAAQETQYF.

V and J are TRBV2 and TRBJ1-1; 7 bases align to TRBD1. The CDR3 has 14 amino acids. Germline CDR1 and CDR2: SNHLY and FYNNEI. V lost 6 bases to trimming and J lost 6 bases; unmatched junction nucleotides: 10. The CDR3 loop is CASRATGRVPEAFF. The CDR3 DNA sequence: TGTGCCAGCAGGGCGACAGGGAGGGTACCTGAAGCTTTCTTT. The complete variable domain, with remaining parts taken from reference TRBV2 and TRBJ1-1, reads EPEVTQTPSHQVTQMGQEVILRCVPISNHLYFYWYRQILGQKVEFLVSFYNNEISEKSEIFDDQFSVERPDGSNFTLKIRSTKLEDSAMYFCASRATGRVPEAFFGQGTRLTVV.